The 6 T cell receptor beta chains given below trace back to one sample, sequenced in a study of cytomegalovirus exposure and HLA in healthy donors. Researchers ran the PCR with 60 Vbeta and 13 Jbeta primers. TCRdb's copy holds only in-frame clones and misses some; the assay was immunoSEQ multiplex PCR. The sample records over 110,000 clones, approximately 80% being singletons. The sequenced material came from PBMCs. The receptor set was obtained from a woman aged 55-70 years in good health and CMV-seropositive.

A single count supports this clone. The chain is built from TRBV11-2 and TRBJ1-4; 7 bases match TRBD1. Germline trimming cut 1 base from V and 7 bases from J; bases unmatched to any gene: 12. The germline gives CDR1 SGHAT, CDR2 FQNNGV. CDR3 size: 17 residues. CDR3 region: CASSLASIRGRGEKLFF. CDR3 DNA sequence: TGTGCCAGCAGCTTAGCGTCAATTAGGGGGCGGGGTGAAAAACTGTTTTTT.

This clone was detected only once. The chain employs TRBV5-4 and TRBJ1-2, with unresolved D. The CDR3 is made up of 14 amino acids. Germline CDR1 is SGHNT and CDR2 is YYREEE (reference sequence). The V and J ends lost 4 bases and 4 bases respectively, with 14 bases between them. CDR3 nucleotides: TGTGCCAGCAGCCGAGGAGGGCTACTCTATGGCTACACCTTC. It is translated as CASSRGGLLYGYTF.

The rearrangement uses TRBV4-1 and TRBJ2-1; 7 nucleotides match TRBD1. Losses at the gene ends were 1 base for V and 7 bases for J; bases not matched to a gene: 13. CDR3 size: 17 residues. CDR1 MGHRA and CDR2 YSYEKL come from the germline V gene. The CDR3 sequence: CASSQGVPTGVRNEQFF. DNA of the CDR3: TGCGCCAGCAGCCAAGGTGTCCCTACAGGGGTTAGGAATGAGCAGTTCTTC.

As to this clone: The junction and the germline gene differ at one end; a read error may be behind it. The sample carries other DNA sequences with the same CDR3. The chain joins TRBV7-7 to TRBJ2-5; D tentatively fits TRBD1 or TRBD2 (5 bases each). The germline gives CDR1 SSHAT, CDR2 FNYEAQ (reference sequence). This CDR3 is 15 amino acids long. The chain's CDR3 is CASSQCQGSEETQYF. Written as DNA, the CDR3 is TGCGCTAGCAGCCAATGTCAGGGCTCCGAAGAGACCCAGTACTTC.

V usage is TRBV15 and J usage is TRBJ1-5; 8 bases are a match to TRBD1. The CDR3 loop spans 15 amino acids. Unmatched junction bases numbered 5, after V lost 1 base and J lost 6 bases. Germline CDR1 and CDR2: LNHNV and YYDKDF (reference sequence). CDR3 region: CATSRGQGAGQPQHF. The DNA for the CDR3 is TGTGCCACCAGCAGAGGTCAGGGGGCAGGTCAGCCCCAGCATTTT.

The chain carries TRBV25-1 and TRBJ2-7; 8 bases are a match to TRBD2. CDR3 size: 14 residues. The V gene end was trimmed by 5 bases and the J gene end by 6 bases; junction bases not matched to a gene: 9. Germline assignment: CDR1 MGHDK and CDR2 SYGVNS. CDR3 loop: CASSRLAIASEQYF. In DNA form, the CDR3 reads TGTGCCAGCAGTAGACTAGCGATAGCCTCCGAGCAGTACTTC.